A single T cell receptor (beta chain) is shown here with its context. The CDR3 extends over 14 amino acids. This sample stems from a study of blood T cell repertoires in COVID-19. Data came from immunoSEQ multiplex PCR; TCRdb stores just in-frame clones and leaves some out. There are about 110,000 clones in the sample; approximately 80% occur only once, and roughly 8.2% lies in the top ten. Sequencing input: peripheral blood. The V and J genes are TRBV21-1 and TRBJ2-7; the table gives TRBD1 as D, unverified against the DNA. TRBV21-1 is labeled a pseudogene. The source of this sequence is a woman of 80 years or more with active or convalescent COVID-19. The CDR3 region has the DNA TGTGCCAGCAGTAGGGACAGGGTTAACTACGAGCAGTACTTC. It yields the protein CASSRDRVNYEQYF.